The 18 T cell receptor beta chains given below trace back to one sample, sequenced in a study of T cells after yellow fever vaccination. TCRdb re-analysed the 5' RACE reads in MiXCR, keeping a single row per CDR3 protein. The sample carries about 69,000 distinct CDR3 sequences, 5.5% to 7.5% recorded once. The sequencing used CD4+ T cells sorted from PBMCs, collected roughly 15 days after the first yellow fever vaccination. The source of these receptors is a man aged 18 to 29 who received the YFV17D yellow fever vaccine.

This clonotype was found many times. This chain connects TRBV30 to TRBJ2-5; the D call may be TRBD1 or TRBD2 (5 bases each). Trimming shortened V by 2 bases and J by 4 bases, and 11 bases separated the two germline ends. This CDR3 spans 13 amino acids. CDR1 GTSNPN and CDR2 SVGIG come from the germline V gene (reference sequence). The CDR3: CAWSPPGRETQYF. CDR3 in DNA: TGTGCCTGGAGTCCACCAGGGAGAGAGACCCAGTACTTC. Drawing the rest from reference TRBV30 and TRBJ2-5, the complete variable domain is SQTIHQWPATLVQPVGSPLSLECTVEGTSNPNLYWYRQAAGRGLQLLFYSVGIGQISSEVPQNLSASRPQDRQFILSSKKLLLSDSGFYLCAWSPPGRETQYFGPGTRLLVL.

In its sample, this clonotype was seen many times. The chain joins TRBV3-1 to TRBJ1-6; D might be TRBD1 (5 bases). The length of the CDR3 is 14 residues. The V gene's germline CDR1 is LGHDT and CDR2 YNNKEL (reference sequence). Between the trimmed V and J ends, which lost 2 bases and 13 bases, there was a span of 15 bases. The chain's CDR3 is CASSQRDRLLPLHF. CDR3 DNA: TGTGCCAGCAGCCAAAGGGACCGTTTGTTGCCCCTCCACTTT.

This clonotype was seen many times. The V and J genes are TRBV7-2 and TRBJ1-6; maybe TRBD1 (6 bases). Trimming stripped 3 bases from V and 7 bases from J, with 7 bases between. CDR3 length: 13 amino acids. In germline, CDR1 is SGHTA, CDR2 FQGNSA. The CDR3 DNA is TGTGCCAGCAGCTTCCAGGGGAATTCACCCCTCCACTTT. Translating gives CASSFQGNSPLHF.

This clonotype was seen ten or more times. V is TRBV18 and J is TRBJ2-7; possibly TRBD2 for D (6 bases). The germline CDR1 and CDR2 sequences are KGHSH and LQKENI. The CDR3 runs to 12 residues. Trimming stripped 4 bases from V and 5 bases from J, with 9 bases between. The CDR3 DNA reads TGTGCCAGCTCACAGGGGAGGAACGAGCAGTACGTC. Protein: CASSQGRNEQYV.

This clonotype occurred many times. V and J are TRBV7-8 and TRBJ1-2; 9 bases agree with TRBD1. Germline-derived CDR1 and CDR2 are SGHVS and FQNEAQ. The CDR3 is 14 residues long. J was trimmed by 8 bases and V by 2 bases; bases with no gene match: 6. CDR3 protein: CASSLQGQGRGYTF. DNA of the CDR3: TGTGCCAGCAGCTTACAGGGACAGGGACGAGGCTACACCTTC.

The table lists this clonotype with many counts. The rearrangement uses TRBV30 and TRBJ1-2; D is ambiguous. The CDR3 totals 13 residues. The V gene lost 0 bases and the J gene lost 12 bases, with 17 bases spanning the gap. Per germline, CDR1 GTSNPN and CDR2 SVGIG (reference sequence). The CDR3 DNA sequence: TGTGCCTGGAGTGTACATGGAGACTGGGCCAACACCTTC. It yields the protein CAWSVHGDWANTF.

This clonotype has at least ten counts. V usage is TRBV4-1 and J usage is TRBJ1-1; D may be TRBD1 (5 bases). The ends were cut back, 6 bases at V and 1 base at J, with 15 bases in the middle. CDR3 length: 15 residues. From germline, CDR1 is MGHRA and CDR2 YSYEKL. CDR3 coding DNA: TGCGCCAGCAGTCATCCCTGGGGGTCGAACACTGAAGCTTTCTTT. Its translation is CASSHPWGSNTEAFF.

In its sample, this clonotype was seen many times. This chain joins TRBV12-3 or TRBV12-4 and TRBJ2-3; D remains ambiguous. The CDR3 runs 13 residues. The V and J ends lost 1 base and 7 bases respectively, with 9 bases between them. In DNA, the CDR3 is TGTGCCAGCAGTTTAGACAGCCAGAATACGCAGTATTTT. This encodes CASSLDSQNTQYF.

There are many counts of this clonotype. This chain uses TRBV6-5 with TRBJ1-1; no reliable D call. The CDR3 runs to 14 residues. Germline loops: CDR1 MNHEY, CDR2 SVGAGI. Deletions cut 6 bases from V and 1 base from J, with 12 bases between. The CDR3 spells CASSLQTGNTEAFF. CDR3 sequence (DNA): TGTGCCAGCAGCTTACAGACCGGGAACACTGAAGCTTTCTTT.

The sample holds many counts of this clonotype. The chain has TRBV7-6 and TRBJ2-5, with TRBD1 identical over 7 bases. The CDR3 extends over 15 amino acids. J gave up 5 bases and V 1 base, and 7 bases lay outside the gene matches. CDR1 is SGHVS, CDR2 FNYEAQ, per germline. In DNA form, the CDR3 reads TGTGCCAGCAGCTTAGAAAACAGGGGTTGGGAGACCCAGTACTTC. It codes for CASSLENRGWETQYF.

This clonotype was seen many times. The V call is TRBV2, the J call TRBJ1-4; D remains ambiguous. Per germline, CDR1 SNHLY and CDR2 FYNNEI. The CDR3 spans 15 residues. V was trimmed by 7 bases and J by 8 bases, leaving 20 bases between them. The CDR3 DNA follows: TGTGCCAGCACCCTCCCGATGGGTAGCGTGGAAAAACTGTTTTTT. Translation gives CASTLPMGSVEKLFF.

This clonotype was observed many times. The rearrangement links TRBV5-1 to TRBJ2-3; 8 nucleotides align to TRBD2. There are 15 residues in the CDR3. The germline V gene encodes CDR1 SGHRS and CDR2 YFSETQ. J gave up 2 bases and V 0 bases, and 2 bases lay outside the gene matches. The CDR3 nucleotides are TGCGCCAGCAGCTTGGGTAGCGGGGCCACAGATACGCAGTATTTT. This gives the protein CASSLGSGATDTQYF. Full variable domain (outside the CDR3, taken from reference TRBV5-1 and TRBJ2-3): KAGVTQTPRYLIKTRGQQVTLSCSPISGHRSVSWYQQTPGQGLQFLFEYFSETQRNKGNFPGRFSGRQFSNSRSEMNVSTLELGDSALYLCASSLGSGATDTQYFGPGTRLTVL.

This clonotype was found many times. This rearrangement joins TRBV5-1 to TRBJ2-1; D is uncertain. Trimming removed 5 bases at V and 0 bases at J, with 12 bases between. The CDR3 is 15 residues long. From germline, CDR1 is SGHRS and CDR2 YFSETQ. CDR3 in DNA: TGCGCCAGCAGTGAAAGCAGGAGCTCCTACAATGAGCAGTTCTTC. It translates to CASSESRSSYNEQFF. Using reference TRBV5-1 and TRBJ2-1 for the parts outside the CDR3, the full variable domain is KAGVTQTPRYLIKTRGQQVTLSCSPISGHRSVSWYQQTPGQGLQFLFEYFSETQRNKGNFPGRFSGRQFSNSRSEMNVSTLELGDSALYLCASSESRSSYNEQFFGPGTRLTVL.

Ten or more counts support this clonotype. V usage is TRBV7-2 and J usage is TRBJ1-1, with D hard to call. V was clipped by 4 bases and J by 10 bases, with 7 bases between them. Looked up from germline, CDR1 is SGHTA and CDR2 is FQGNSA. The CDR3 totals 10 residues. CDR3 residues: CASSSDGAFF. CDR3 coding DNA: TGTGCCAGCAGCTCCGACGGAGCTTTCTTT.

This clonotype was observed many times. J is TRBJ1-1 and V is TRBV7-2; 7 bases align to TRBD1. CDR1 SGHTA and CDR2 FQGNSA come from the germline V gene. CDR3 size: 15 residues. J was trimmed by 6 bases and V by 5 bases; bases with no gene match: 12. The CDR3 DNA reads as TGTGCCAGCAGCCTTGGACAGGCGGGGTTCGCTGAAGCTTTCTTT. Its translation is CASSLGQAGFAEAFF. Based on the CDR3 plus reference TRBV7-2 and TRBJ1-1, the full variable domain is GAGVSQSPSNKVTEKGKDVELRCDPISGHTALYWYRQSLGQGLEFLIYFQGNSAPDKSGLPSDRFSAERTGGSVSTLTIQRTQQEDSAVYLCASSLGQAGFAEAFFGQGTRLTVV.

This clonotype was recorded at least ten times. The chain recombines TRBV7-3 with TRBJ2-1, with 11 bases matching TRBD2. V dropped 1 base and J dropped 7; count of bases not matched to a gene: 6. CDR1 and CDR2 (germline): SGHTA, FQGTGA. This CDR3 is built from 16 residues. The CDR3: CASSLSGTSGQNEQFF. CDR3 coding DNA: TGTGCCAGCAGCTTAAGTGGGACTAGCGGACAGAATGAGCAGTTCTTC.

The chain recombines TRBV5-1 with TRBJ1-4, with no clear D. The germline CDR1 and CDR2 sequences are SGHRS and YFSETQ. The CDR3 is made up of 14 amino acids. V was clipped by 7 bases and J by 6 bases, with 16 bases between them. Here the CDR3 DNA reads TGCGCCAGCGGCTCGGGGTCCACAGATGAAAAACTGTTTTTT. It codes for CASGSGSTDEKLFF.

This clonotype was seen at least ten times. This chain connects TRBV11-2 to TRBJ2-7, with 7 bases that match TRBD1. This CDR3 contains 13 residues. Trimming took 3 bases from V and 2 from J; bases not matched to a gene: 1. Germline CDR1 is SGHAT and CDR2 is FQNNGV. CDR3 loop: CASSFGQAYEQYV. The CDR3 nucleotides read TGTGCCAGCAGCTTCGGACAGGCCTACGAGCAGTACGTC.